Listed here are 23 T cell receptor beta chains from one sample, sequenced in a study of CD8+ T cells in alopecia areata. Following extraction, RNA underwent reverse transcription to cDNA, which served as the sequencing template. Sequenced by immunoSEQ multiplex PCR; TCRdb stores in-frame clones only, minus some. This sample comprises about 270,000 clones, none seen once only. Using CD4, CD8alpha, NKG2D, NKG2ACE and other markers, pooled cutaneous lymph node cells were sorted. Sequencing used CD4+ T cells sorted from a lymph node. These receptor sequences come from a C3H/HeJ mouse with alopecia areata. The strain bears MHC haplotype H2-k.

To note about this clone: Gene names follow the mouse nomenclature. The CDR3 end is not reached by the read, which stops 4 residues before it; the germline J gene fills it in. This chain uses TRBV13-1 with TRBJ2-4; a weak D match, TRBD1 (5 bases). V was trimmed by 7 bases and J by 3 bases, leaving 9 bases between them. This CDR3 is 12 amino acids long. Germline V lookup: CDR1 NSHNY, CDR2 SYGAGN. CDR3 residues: CASRQGQNTLYF. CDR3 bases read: TGTGCCAGCCGCCAGGGCCAAAAC.

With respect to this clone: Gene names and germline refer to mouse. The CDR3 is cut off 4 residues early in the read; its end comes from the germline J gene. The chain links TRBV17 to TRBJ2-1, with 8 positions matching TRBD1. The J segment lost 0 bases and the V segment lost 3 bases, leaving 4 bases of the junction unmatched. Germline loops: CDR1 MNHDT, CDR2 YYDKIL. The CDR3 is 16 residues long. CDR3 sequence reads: CASSRTGQGNYAEQFF. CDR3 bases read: TGTGCTAGCAGTAGGACAGGACAGGGTAACTATGCT. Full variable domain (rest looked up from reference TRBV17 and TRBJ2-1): DTTVKQNPRYKLARVGKPVNLICSQTMNHDTMYWYQKKPNQAPKLLLFYYDKILNREADTFEKFQSSRPNNSFCSLYIGSAGLEYSAMYLCASSRTGQGNYAEQFFGPGTRLTVL.

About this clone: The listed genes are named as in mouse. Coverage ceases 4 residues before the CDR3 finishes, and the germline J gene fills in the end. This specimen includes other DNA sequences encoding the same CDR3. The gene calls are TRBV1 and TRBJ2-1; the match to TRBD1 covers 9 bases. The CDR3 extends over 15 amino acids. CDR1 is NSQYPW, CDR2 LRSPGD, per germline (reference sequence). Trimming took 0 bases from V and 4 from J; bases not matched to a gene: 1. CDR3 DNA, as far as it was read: TGCACCTGCAGTGCAGAAGGGACAGGGTATGCT. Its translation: CTCSAEGTGYA. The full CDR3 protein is CTCSAEGTGYAEQFF.

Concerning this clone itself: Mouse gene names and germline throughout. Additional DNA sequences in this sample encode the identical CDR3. The chain's CDR3 is CASSIPGGPSAETLYF. Incomplete CDR3 DNA: TGTGCCAGCAGTATACCTGGGGGTCCTAGTGCAGAA. The chain has TRBV19 and TRBJ2-3, with TRBD2 identical over 7 bases. The sequenced fragment ends 4 residues before the CDR3 boundary, so the rest is inferred from the germline J gene. Germline CDR1 and CDR2: FNHDT and SITEND (reference sequence). The J segment lost 0 bases and the V segment lost 1 base, leaving 5 bases of the junction unmatched. The CDR3 totals 16 residues.

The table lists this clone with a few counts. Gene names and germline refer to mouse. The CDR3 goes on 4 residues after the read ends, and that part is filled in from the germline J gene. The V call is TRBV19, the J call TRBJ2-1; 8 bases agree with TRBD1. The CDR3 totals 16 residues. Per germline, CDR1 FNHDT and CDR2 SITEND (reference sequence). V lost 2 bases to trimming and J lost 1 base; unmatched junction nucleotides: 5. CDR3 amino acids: CASSMGRGRNYAEQFF. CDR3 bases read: TGTGCCAGCAGTATGGGCAGGGGGCGGAACTATGCT. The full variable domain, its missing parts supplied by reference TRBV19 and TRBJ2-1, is GGIITQTPKFLIGQEGQKLTLKCQQNFNHDTMYWYRQDSGKGLRLIYYSITENDLQKGDLSEGYDASREKKSSFSLTVTSAQKNEMAVFLCASSMGRGRNYAEQFFGPGTRLTVL.

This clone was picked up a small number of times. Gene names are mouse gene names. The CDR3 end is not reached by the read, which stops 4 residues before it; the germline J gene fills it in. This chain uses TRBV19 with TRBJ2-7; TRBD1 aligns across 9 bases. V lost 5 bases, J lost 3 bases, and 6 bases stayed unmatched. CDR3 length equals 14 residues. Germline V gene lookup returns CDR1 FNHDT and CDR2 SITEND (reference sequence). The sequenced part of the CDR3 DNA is TGTGCCAGCAGGAAGACAGGGGGGATCTAT. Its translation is CASRKTGGIY. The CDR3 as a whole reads CASRKTGGIYEQYF.

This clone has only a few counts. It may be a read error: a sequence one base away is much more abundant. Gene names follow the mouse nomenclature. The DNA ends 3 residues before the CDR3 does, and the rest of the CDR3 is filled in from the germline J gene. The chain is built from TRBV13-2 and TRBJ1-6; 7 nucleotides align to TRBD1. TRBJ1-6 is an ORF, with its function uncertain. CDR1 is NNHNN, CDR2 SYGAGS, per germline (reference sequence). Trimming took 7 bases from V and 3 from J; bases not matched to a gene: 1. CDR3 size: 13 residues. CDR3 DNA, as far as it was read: TGTGCCAGCCGGGACAGCTATAATTCGCCC. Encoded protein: CASRDSYNSP. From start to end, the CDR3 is CASRDSYNSPLYF.

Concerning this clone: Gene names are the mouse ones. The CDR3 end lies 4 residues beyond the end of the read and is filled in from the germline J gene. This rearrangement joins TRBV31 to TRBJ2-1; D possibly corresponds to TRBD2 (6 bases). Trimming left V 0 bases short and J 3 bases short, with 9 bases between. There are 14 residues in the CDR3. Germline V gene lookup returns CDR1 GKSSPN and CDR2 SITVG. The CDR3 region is CAWSLVGVYAEQFF. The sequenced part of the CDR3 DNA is TGTGCCTGGAGTCTAGTGGGGGTCTATGCT.

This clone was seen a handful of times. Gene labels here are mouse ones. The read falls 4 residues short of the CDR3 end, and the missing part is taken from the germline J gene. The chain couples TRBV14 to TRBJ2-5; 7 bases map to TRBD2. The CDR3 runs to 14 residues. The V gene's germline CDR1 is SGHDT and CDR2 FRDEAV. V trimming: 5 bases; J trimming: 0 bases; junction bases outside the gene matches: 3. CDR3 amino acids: CASSSWGNQDTQYF. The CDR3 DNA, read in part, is TGTGCCAGCAGCTCCTGGGGGAACCAAGAC.

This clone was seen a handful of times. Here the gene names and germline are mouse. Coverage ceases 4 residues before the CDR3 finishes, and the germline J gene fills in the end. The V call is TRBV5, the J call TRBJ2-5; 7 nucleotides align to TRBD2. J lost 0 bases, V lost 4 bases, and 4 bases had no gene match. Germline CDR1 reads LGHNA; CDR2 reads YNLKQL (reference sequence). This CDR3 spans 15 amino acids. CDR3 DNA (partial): TGTGCCAGCAGCCGCGACTGGGTTAACCAAGAC. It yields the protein CASSRDWVNQD. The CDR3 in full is CASSRDWVNQDTQYF.

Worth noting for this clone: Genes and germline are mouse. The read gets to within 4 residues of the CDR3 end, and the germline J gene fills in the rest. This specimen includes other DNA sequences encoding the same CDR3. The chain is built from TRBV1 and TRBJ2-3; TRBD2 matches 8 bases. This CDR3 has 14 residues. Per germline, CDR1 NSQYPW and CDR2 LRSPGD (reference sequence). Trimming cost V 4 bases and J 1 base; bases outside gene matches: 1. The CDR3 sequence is CTCSGGGGAETLYF. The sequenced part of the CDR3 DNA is TGCACCTGCAGTGGGGGGGGCGGTGCAGAA.

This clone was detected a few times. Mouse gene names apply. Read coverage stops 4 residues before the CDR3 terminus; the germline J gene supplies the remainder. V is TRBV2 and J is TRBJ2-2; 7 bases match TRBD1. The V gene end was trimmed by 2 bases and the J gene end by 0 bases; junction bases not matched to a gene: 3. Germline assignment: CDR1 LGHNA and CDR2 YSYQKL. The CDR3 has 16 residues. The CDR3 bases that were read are TGTGCCAGCAGCCAACCGGGACAGACAAACACCGGG. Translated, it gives CASSQPGQTNTG. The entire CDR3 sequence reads CASSQPGQTNTGQLYF.

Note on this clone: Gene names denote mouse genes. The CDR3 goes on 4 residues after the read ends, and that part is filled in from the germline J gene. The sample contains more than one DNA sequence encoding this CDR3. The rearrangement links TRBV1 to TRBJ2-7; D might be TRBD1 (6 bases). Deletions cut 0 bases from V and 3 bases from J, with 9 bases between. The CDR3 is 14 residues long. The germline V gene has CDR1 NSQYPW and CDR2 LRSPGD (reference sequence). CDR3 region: CTCSADPDSYEQYF. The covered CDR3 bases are TGCACCTGCAGTGCAGATCCGGACAGCTAT. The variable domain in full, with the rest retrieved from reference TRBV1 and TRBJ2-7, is VTLLEQNPRWRLVPRGQAVNLRCILKNSQYPWMSWYQQDLQKQLQWLFTLRSPGDKEVKSLPGADYLATRVTDTELRLQVANMSQGRTLYCTCSADPDSYEQYFGPGTRLTVL.

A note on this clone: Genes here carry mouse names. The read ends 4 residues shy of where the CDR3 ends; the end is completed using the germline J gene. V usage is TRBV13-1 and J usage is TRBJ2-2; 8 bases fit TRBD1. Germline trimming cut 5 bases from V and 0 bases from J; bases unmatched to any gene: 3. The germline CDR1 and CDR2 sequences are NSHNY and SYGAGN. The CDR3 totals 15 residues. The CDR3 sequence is CASRGQASNTGQLYF. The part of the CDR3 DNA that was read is TGTGCCAGCAGGGGACAGGCGTCAAACACCGGG.

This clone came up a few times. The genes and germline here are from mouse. The chain's CDR3 is CASSLPGEDTQYF. CDR3 DNA (partial): TGTGCTAGCAGTTTGCCTGGTGAAGAC. The J gene is TRBJ2-5, the V gene TRBV29; D is undetermined. The read terminates 4 residues before the CDR3 end, so the remaining end is supplied by the germline J gene. Germline CDR1 MSHET, CDR2 SYDVDS. The CDR3 sequence is 13 residues long.

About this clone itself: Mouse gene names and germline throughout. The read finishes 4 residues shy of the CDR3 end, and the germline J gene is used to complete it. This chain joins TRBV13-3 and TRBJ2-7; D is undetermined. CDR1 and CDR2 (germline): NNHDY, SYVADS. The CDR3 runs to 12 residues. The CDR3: CASSDHRYEQYF. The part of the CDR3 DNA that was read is TGTGCCAGCAGTGATCATCGTTAT.

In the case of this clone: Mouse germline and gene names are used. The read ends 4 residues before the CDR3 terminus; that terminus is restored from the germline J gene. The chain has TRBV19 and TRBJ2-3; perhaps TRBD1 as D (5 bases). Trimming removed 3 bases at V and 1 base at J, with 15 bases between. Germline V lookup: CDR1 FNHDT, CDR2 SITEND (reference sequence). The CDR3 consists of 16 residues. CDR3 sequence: CASSTDKLTGAETLYF. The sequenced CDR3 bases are TGTGCCAGCAGTACGGACAAATTAACAGGTGCAGAA.

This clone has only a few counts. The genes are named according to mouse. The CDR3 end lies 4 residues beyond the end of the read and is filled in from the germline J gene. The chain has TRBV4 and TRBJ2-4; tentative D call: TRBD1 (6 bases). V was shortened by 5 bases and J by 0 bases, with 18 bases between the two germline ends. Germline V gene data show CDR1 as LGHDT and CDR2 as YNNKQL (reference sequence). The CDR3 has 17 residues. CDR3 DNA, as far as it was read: TGTGCCAGCAGCCCCCTCAGGGGAGGGTCTAGTCAAAAC. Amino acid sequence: CASSPLRGGSSQN. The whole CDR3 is CASSPLRGGSSQNTLYF. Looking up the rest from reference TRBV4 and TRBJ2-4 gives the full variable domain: ETAVFQTPNYHVTQVGNEVSFNCKQTLGHDTMYWYKQDSKKLLKIMFSYNNKQLIVNETVPRRFSPQSSDKAHLNLRIKSVEPEDSAVYLCASSPLRGGSSQNTLYFGAGTRLSVL.

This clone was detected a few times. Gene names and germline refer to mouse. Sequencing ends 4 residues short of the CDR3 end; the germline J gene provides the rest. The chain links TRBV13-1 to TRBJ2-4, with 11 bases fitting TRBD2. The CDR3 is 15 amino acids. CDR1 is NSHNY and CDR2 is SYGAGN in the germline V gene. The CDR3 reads CASSDPGLGENTLYF. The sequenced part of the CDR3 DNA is TGTGCCAGCAGTGATCCGGGACTGGGGGAAAAC.

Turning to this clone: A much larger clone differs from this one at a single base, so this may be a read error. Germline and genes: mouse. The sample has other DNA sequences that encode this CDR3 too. The DNA read from the CDR3 is TGTGCCAGCAGTCCGGGACAGGGTGGCTCC. Protein product: CASSPGQGGS. The complete CDR3 sequence is CASSPGQGGSDYTF. The chain joins TRBV19 to TRBJ1-2, with TRBD1 matching over 9 bases. The read ends 4 residues early relative to the CDR3; the germline J gene fills the gap. The germline CDR1 and CDR2 sequences are FNHDT and SITEND (reference sequence). The J segment lost 4 bases and the V segment lost 4 bases, leaving 5 bases of the junction unmatched. This CDR3 has 14 residues.

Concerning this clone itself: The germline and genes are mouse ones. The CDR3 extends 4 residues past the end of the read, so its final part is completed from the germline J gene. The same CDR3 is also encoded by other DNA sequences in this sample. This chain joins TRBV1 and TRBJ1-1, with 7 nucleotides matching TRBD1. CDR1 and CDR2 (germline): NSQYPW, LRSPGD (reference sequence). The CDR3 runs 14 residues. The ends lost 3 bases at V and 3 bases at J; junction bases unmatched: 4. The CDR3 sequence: CTCSAGQGDTEVFF. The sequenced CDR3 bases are TGCACCTGCAGTGCGGGGCAGGGGGACACA.

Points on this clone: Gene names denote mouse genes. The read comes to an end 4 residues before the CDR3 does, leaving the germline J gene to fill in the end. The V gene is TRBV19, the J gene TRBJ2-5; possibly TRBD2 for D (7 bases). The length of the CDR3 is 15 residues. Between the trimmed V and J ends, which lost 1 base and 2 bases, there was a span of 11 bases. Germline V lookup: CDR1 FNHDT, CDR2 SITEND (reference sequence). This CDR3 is CASSIRGAPQDTQYF. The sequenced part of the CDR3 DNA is TGTGCCAGCAGTATACGGGGGGCGCCCCAAGAC. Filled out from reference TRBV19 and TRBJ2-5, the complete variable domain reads GGIITQTPKFLIGQEGQKLTLKCQQNFNHDTMYWYRQDSGKGLRLIYYSITENDLQKGDLSEGYDASREKKSSFSLTVTSAQKNEMAVFLCASSIRGAPQDTQYFGPGTRLLVL.

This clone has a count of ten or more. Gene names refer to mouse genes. The DNA read from the CDR3 is TGCACCTGCAGTGCTCGGTCCAGTGCAAACACA. This sequence encodes CTCSARSSANT. The whole CDR3 region reads CTCSARSSANTEVFF. This sequence joins TRBV1 and TRBJ1-1; D gene uncertain. The sequence runs out 4 residues before the end of the CDR3; the remainder is reconstructed from the germline J gene. In germline, CDR1 is NSQYPW, CDR2 LRSPGD (reference sequence). V lost 3 bases and J lost 0, with 11 bases in between. The CDR3 is 15 amino acids.